The entry that follows covers one TCR beta chain sequence. Germline V CDR1 and CDR2: LNHDA, SQIVND (reference sequence). The ends were cut back, 6 bases at V and 2 bases at J, with 7 bases in the middle. The CDR3 loop spans 12 amino acids. In the original analysis: Reference gene primers were amplified, and this amplification served to estimate nucleated cell counts. Some clones are missing from TCRdb's copy, which holds only in-frame ones; the method was immunoSEQ multiplex PCR. V and J calls and clone size are given by that table; D and trimming were obtained from the DNA. The top ten clones hold 15% of a sample with around 93,000 clones, about 86% of them seen once. This specimen belongs to a study of blood T cell repertoires in COVID-19. Study in general: Donors in the United States, Italy and Spain gave samples during acute or convalescent COVID-19.

The V and J genes are TRBV19 and TRBJ2-5; TRBD2 is a possible D gene (5 bases). Material: peripheral blood. The clonotype comes from a human donor in a cohort sampled during active COVID-19. The CDR3 loop is CASSPGQETQYF. The CDR3 coding sequence is TGTGCCAGTAGCCCGGGACAAGAGACCCAGTACTTC.